A selection of T cell receptor beta chains follows, all from one sample in a study of blood T cell repertoires in COVID-19. Profiling relied on immunoSEQ multiplex PCR, and the TCRdb table lists in-frame clones only, not all of them. There are 70,000 or so clones in the sample; more than 70% occur only once, and about 13% lies in the top ten. Sequences were obtained from peripheral blood. The receptors were sampled from a middle-aged man with COVID-19, enrolled during active disease. The CDR3 runs from the conserved cysteine through the conserved F or W. A D gene is named only where the DNA matches it firmly. Size is stated for part of the rows, as once, few or many counts, or as a class when the clone is expanded.

TRBJ2-7,NA,TRBV6-4,TRBD2,CASSEEAGGSYEQYF,TGTGCCAGCAGTGAGGAAGCGGGAGGTTCCTACGAGCAGTACTTC
TRBJ2-1,NA,TRBV19,NA,CASNTGIHEQFF,TGTGCCAGTAACACAGGGATACATGAGCAGTTCTTC
TRBJ2-3,NA,TRBV28,TRBD2,CASRPPGLAGDTQYF,TGTGCCAGCAGACCTCCGGGACTAGCGGGAGATACGCAGTATTTT
TRBJ2-7,NA,TRBV7-9,NA,CASSPSRQGYEQYF,TGTGCCAGCAGCCCCAGCCGTCAGGGATACGAGCAGTACTTC
TRBJ2-2,NA,TRBV5-1,TRBD2,CASSLGLAGSTGELFF,TGCGCCAGCAGCTTGGGCCTAGCGGGTAGCACCGGGGAGCTGTTTTTT
TRBJ1-1,few,TRBV28,TRBD1,CASTPPAGQGWGTEAFF,TGTGCCAGCACCCCCCCGGCGGGACAGGGTTGGGGCACTGAAGCTTTCTTT
TRBJ2-7,once,TRBV18,NA,CASSPLVSGEQYF,TGTGCCAGCTCACCACTAGTGTCGGGGGAGCAGTACTTC
TRBJ2-1,NA,TRBV6-6,NA,CASSQTLDSNNEQFF,TGTGCCAGCAGCCAGACGTTGGACAGTAACAATGAGCAGTTCTTC
TRBJ2-1,few,TRBV28,TRBD2,CASRAGRDSSYNEQFF,TGTGCCAGCAGAGCGGGGCGGGATAGCTCCTACAATGAGCAGTTCTTC
TRBJ1-2,NA,TRBV2,NA,CASSVVDYGYTF,TGTGCCAGCAGTGTCGTTGACTATGGCTACACCTTC
TRBJ2-7,NA,TRBV19,TRBD1,CASSTGQGNYEQYF,TGTGCCAGTAGTACGGGACAGGGGAACTACGAGCAGTACTTC
TRBJ2-1,NA,TRBV7-2,TRBD2,CASSLLTSGRGEQFF,TGTGCCAGCAGCTTACTCACTAGCGGGAGAGGTGAGCAGTTCTTC
TRBJ2-6,NA,TRBV19,NA,CASKGSGANVLTF,TGTGCCAGTAAGGGGTCTGGGGCCAACGTCCTGACTTTC
TRBJ2-1,NA,TRBV7-2,NA,CASSLRAYPEQFF,TGTGCCAGCAGCTTACGAGCGTACCCTGAGCAGTTCTTC
TRBJ2-1,NA,TRBV9,TRBD2,CASSPRTSGHLYNEQFF,TGTGCCAGCAGCCCCCGGACTAGCGGGCATCTTTACAATGAGCAGTTCTTC
TRBJ1-5,NA,TRBV30,TRBD1,CAWGDSSNQPQHF,TGTGCCTGGGGGGACAGCAGCAATCAGCCCCAGCATTTT
TRBJ1-1,NA,TRBV7-3,NA,CASSQTGDTEAFF,TGTGCCAGCAGCCAGACAGGAGATACTGAAGCTTTCTTT
TRBJ1-4,NA,TRBV24-1,NA,CAILSGLEEKLFF,TGTGCCATTCTCTCGGGACTGGAGGAAAAACTGTTTTTT
TRBJ2-1,NA,TRBV7-2,TRBD1,CASRDSGQGAQNEQFF,TGTGCCAGCAGGGACTCGGGACAGGGGGCTCAAAATGAGCAGTTCTTC
TRBJ1-1,NA,TRBV11-2,TRBD1,CASSKKTAGTANTEAFF,TGTGCCAGCAGTAAAAAAACTGCCGGGACAGCGAACACTGAAGCTTTCTTT
TRBJ1-3,NA,TRBV7-9,NA,CASSSTGSSGNTIYF,TGTGCCAGCAGCTCAACAGGGAGCTCTGGAAACACCATATATTTT
TRBJ2-6,NA,TRBV5-1,TRBD1,CASSPLTGEISGANVLTF,TGCGCCAGCAGCCCCCTGACAGGGGAAATCTCTGGGGCCAACGTCCTGACTTTC
TRBJ2-3,NA,TRBV28,TRBD2,CASNPGRAGPDTQYF,TGTGCCAGCAATCCCGGGAGGGCCGGCCCAGATACGCAGTATTTT
TRBJ2-3,many,TRBV6-5,TRBD2,CASSPLAGDTDTQYF,TGTGCCAGCAGTCCGCTAGCGGGGGACACAGATACGCAGTATTTT
TRBJ2-5,NA,TRBV24-1,NA,CATSDARAGEETQYF,TGTGCCACCAGTGACGCCCGGGCAGGGGAAGAGACCCAGTACTTC
TRBJ2-7,NA,TRBV7-2,TRBD1,CASSRGTGGNEQYF,TGTGCCAGCAGCCGCGGGACAGGGGGCAACGAGCAGTACTTC
TRBJ2-6,NA,TRBV14,NA,CASSHLAGANVLTF,TGTGCCAGCAGCCATTTAGCCGGGGCCAACGTCCTGACTTTC
TRBJ2-3,NA,TRBV28,TRBD1,CASSWTGEADTQYF,TGTGCCAGCAGTTGGACAGGGGAGGCAGATACGCAGTATTTT
TRBJ1-6,NA,TRBV27,TRBD1,CASSSLVGQGLNSPLHF,TGTGCCAGCAGTTCCCTAGTTGGACAGGGACTTAATTCACCCCTCCACTTT
TRBJ2-5,NA,TRBV14,NA,CASSPYTGTYKSGTQYF,TGTGCCAGCAGCCCCTATACCGGGACATACAAAAGCGGGACCCAGTACTTC
TRBJ1-3,NA,TRBV5-1,NA,CASSGWSGTGNTIYF,TGCGCCAGCAGCGGATGGTCGGGGACAGGAAACACCATATATTTT
TRBJ2-5,NA,TRBV5-4,NA,CASSWGGGAAETQYF,TGTGCCAGCAGCTGGGGGGGCGGGGCGGCGGAGACCCAGTACTTC
TRBJ1-5,NA,TRBV6-1,TRBD1,CASSEAGQGAQHF,TGTGCCAGCAGTGAAGCGGGACAGGGGGCCCAGCATTTT
TRBJ1-1,NA,TRBV28,NA,CASSLGGIGEAFF,TGTGCCAGCAGCCTAGGGGGAATAGGTGAAGCTTTCTTT
TRBJ2-7,NA,TRBV5-1,TRBD1,CASSSGTGRYEQYF,TGCGCCAGCAGCTCGGGGACAGGCCGGTACGAGCAGTACTTC
TRBJ2-3,once,TRBV19,TRBD2,CASRSGRAGDTQYF,TGTGCCAGCCGATCTGGGAGGGCCGGAGATACGCAGTATTTT
TRBJ2-3,few,TRBV6-5,NA,CASSSRGGGADTQYF,TGTGCCAGCAGTTCCCGGGGAGGAGGCGCAGATACGCAGTATTTT